This T cell receptor (beta chain) was recorded in a study of HIV-infected patients and healthy controls. Looked up from germline, CDR1 is LNHDA and CDR2 is SQIVND (reference sequence). This CDR3 has 15 amino acids. The trim removed 1 base at V and 11 bases at J, leaving 8 bases unmatched. TCRdb reanalysed the 5' RACE reads using MiXCR and keeps one entry per CDR3 protein. This sample has more than 15,000 distinct CDR3 sequences, with roughly 19% found just once. Sequenced sample: CD8+ T cells from blood. V usage is TRBV19 and J usage is TRBJ1-5; 10 positions match TRBD1. The clonotype comes from a human donor in good health. DNA for the CDR3: TGTGCCAGTAGTATAGTAGGGGACAGGGGTTCGGCCCAGCATTTT. Amino acids: CASSIVGDRGSAQHF.